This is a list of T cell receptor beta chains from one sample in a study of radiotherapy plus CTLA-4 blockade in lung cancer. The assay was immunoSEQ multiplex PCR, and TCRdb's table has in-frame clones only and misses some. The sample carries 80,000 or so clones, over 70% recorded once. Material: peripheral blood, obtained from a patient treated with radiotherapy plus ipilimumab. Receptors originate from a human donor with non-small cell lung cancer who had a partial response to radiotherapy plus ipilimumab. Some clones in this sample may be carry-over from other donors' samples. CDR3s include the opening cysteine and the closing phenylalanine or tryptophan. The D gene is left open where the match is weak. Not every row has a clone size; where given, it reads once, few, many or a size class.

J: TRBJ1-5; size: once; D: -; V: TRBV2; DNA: TGTGCCAGCGAAGCTCTGGGGGCTCAGCCCCAGCATTTT; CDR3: CASEALGAQPQHF
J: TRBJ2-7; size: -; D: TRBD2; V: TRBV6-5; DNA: TGTGCCAGCAGGTGGACTAGCGGGGCTCCCGGGCAGTACTTC; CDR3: CASRWTSGAPGQYF
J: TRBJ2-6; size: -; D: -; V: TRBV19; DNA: TGTGCCAGTAGTACAGCAGAGGGGGACTACTCTGGGGCCAACGTCCTGACTTTC; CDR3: CASSTAEGDYSGANVLTF
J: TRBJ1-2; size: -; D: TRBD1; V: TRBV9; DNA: TGTGCCAGCAGCGTATCTGAACCGGGACAGCTAGACTATGGCTACACCTTC; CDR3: CASSVSEPGQLDYGYTF
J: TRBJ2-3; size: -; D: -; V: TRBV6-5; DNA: TGTGCCATCCGACTTTTGACTAACACAGATACGCAGTATTTT; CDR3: CAIRLLTNTDTQYF
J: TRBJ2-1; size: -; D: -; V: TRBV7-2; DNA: TGTGCCAGCAGCTTAGTTTCTAGAGGTTACAATGAGCAGTTCTTC; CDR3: CASSLVSRGYNEQFF
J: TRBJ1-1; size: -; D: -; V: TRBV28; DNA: TGTGCCAGCAGGATTGGACAGAGCGAAGCTTTCTTT; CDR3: CASRIGQSEAFF
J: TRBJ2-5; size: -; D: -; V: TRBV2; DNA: TGTGCCAGCAGTGGCCGGGGAGACCGTCAAGAGACCCAGTACTTC; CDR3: CASSGRGDRQETQYF
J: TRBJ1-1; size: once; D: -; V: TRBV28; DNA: TGTGCCAGCAGTTTAGGCCAGGTTTGGAGGATAACTGAAGCTTTCTTT; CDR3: CASSLGQVWRITEAFF
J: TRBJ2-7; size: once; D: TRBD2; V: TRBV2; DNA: TGTGCCAGCAGTGAGTTTGGACTAGCGGGATATGAGCAGTACTTC; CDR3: CASSEFGLAGYEQYF
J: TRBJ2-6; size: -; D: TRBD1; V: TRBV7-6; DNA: TGTGCCAGCAGCTTAGCTTACAGGGGCCCCGACTCTGGGGCCAACGTCCTGACTTTC; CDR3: CASSLAYRGPDSGANVLTF
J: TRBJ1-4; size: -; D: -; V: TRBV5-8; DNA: TGTGCCAGCAGCTTCCCTAGGGGCGCGTTTGAAAAACTGTTTTTT; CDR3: CASSFPRGAFEKLFF
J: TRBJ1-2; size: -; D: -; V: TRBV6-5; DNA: TGTGCCAGCAGTTACGGGTCTCAGGCCTCTGGCTACACCTTC; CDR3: CASSYGSQASGYTF
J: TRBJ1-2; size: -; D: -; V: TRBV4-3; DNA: TGCGCCAGCAGCCAAGATAGGGGTTATGGCTACACCTTC; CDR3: CASSQDRGYGYTF
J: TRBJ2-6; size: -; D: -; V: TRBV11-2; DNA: TGTGCCAGCAGCTCCTACAGGGTTGGTGGGGCCAACGTCCTGACTTTC; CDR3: CASSSYRVGGANVLTF
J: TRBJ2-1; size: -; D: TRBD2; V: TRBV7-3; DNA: TGTGCCAGCAGCCCGGGAGGTAGCGGGAGGGGTGAGCAGTTCTTC; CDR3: CASSPGGSGRGEQFF
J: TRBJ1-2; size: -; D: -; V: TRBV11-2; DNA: TGTGCCAGCAGCTTGGTTCCCCTTCGGGGGGTCGGCTACACCTTC; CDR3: CASSLVPLRGVGYTF
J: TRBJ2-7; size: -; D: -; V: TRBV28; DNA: TGTGCCAGCAGCCGGGGGTCCTACGAGCAGTACTTC; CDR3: CASSRGSYEQYF
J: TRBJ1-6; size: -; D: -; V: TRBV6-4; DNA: TGTGCCAGCAGTGACGGGCAGTTTAATTCACCCCTCCACTTT; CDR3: CASSDGQFNSPLHF
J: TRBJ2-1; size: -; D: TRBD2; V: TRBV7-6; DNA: TGTGCCAGCAGTGTAGCGGGGTTAAGATCCCATGAGCAGTTCTTC; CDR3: CASSVAGLRSHEQFF
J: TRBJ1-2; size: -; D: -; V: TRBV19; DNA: TGTGCCAGTAGTATCGGACAGCAATTTGGCTATGGCTACACCTTC; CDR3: CASSIGQQFGYGYTF
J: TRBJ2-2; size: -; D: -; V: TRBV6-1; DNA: TGTGCCAGCAGTGAAGTGCAAGGGGCCAACACCGGGGAGCTGTTTTTT; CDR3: CASSEVQGANTGELFF
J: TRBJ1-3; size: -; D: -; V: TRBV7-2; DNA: TGTGCCAGCAGCCCTCCCGGGGTGAGGTCTGGAAACACCATATATTTT; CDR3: CASSPPGVRSGNTIYF
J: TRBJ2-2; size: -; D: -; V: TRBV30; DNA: TGTGCCTGGAGTCAGGCCAGTCGCACCGGGGAGCTGTTTTTT; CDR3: CAWSQASRTGELFF
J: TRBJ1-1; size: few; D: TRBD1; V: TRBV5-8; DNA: TGTGCCAGCAGCTGGGGACAGGGGGCGGACACTGAAGCTTTCTTT; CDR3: CASSWGQGADTEAFF
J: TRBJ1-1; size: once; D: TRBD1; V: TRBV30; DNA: TGTGCCTGGGGACAGGGGGCGCAGTGGACTGAAGCTTTCTTT; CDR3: CAWGQGAQWTEAFF
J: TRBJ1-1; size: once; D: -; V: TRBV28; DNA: TGTGCCAGCAGTATACCCGCGGCAGGGGACACTGAAGCTTTCTTT; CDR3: CASSIPAAGDTEAFF
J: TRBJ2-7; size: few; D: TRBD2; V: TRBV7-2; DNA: TGTGCCAGCAGCTACCGGGGGGGGGCCGGCTACGAGCAGTACTTC; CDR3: CASSYRGGAGYEQYF
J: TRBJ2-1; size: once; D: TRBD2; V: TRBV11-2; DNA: TGTGCCAGCAGCTCGGGACTAGCGAGTTACAATGAGCAGTTCTTC; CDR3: CASSSGLASYNEQFF
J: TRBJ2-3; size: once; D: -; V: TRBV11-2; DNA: TGTGCCAGCAGCTTAGACAGGGATACGCAGTATTTT; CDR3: CASSLDRDTQYF
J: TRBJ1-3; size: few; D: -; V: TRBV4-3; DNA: TGCGCCAGCAGCCTGACAGCGCCTGGAAACACCATATATTTT; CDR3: CASSLTAPGNTIYF
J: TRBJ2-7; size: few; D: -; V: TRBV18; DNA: TGTGCCAGCTCAGACAGCGTTTCCTACGAGCAGTACTTC; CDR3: CASSDSVSYEQYF
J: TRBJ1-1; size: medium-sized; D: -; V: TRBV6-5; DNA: TGTGCCAGCAGTTACTCAAGGGGAAGGAAAGCTTTCTTT; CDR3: CASSYSRGRKAFF
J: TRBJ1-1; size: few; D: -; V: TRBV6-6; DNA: TGTGCCAGCAGCGGGGGGGGCACTGAAGCTTTCTTT; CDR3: CASSGGGTEAFF
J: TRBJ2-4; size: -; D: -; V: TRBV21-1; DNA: TGTGCCAGCAAACGGGGGGCTGGTGACATTCAGTACTTC; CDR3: CASKRGAGDIQYF
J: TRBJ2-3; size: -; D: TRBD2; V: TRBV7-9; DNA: TGTGCCAGCAGCTTAGCAGCGGGGGGGCCAGATACGCAGTATTTT; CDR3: CASSLAAGGPDTQYF
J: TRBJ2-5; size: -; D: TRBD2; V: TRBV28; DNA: TGTGCCAGCACCCCTAGCGGGGCAATTCAAGAGACCCAGTACTTC; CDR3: CASTPSGAIQETQYF
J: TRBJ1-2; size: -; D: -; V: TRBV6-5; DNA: TGTGCCAGCAGTTACAACAACCGGGGAGGGGCTGGCTACACCTTC; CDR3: CASSYNNRGGAGYTF
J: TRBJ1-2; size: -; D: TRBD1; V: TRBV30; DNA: TGTGCCTGGAGTCAGGGGGGTGTCTATGGCTACACCTTC; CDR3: CAWSQGGVYGYTF
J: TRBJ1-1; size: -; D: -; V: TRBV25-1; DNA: TGTGCCAGCAGTGAGCGGGGGCGGGGAAGGACTGAAGCTTTCTTT; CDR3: CASSERGRGRTEAFF
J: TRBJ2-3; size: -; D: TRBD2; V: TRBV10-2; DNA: TGCGCCAGCAGTGAGCATGCGGGAGGGCGCGGCACAGATACGCAGTATTTT; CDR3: CASSEHAGGRGTDTQYF
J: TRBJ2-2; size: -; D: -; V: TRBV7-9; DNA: TGTGCCAGCAGCTTAGAATGGCCGAGGACAGCCGGGGAGCTGTTTTTT; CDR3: CASSLEWPRTAGELFF
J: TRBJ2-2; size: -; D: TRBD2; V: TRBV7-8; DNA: TGTGCCTCCTCGAACAGGGTCGGGACTAGCGACACCGGGGAGCTGTTTTTT; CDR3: CASSNRVGTSDTGELFF
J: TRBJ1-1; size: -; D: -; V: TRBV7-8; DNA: TGTGCCAGCAGCTTAGGTATGAACACTGAAGCTTTCTTT; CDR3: CASSLGMNTEAFF
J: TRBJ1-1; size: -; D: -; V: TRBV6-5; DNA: TGTGCCAGCAGTTTTACAGAAAACACTGAAGCTTTCTTT; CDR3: CASSFTENTEAFF
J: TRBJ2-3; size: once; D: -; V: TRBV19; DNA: TGTGCCAGTAAAATGGAGGGGGCAAAAGATACGCAGTATTTT; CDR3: CASKMEGAKDTQYF
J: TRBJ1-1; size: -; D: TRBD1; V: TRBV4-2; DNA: TGTGCCAGCAGCCAAGAGACAGGGATGAACACTGAAGCTTTCTTT; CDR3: CASSQETGMNTEAFF
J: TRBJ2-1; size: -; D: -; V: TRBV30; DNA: TGTGCCTGGAGTGTGGGGGGTGGTAGATATAATGAGCAGTTCTTC; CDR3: CAWSVGGGRYNEQFF
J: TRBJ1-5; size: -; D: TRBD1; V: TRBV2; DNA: TGTGCCAGCAGTGACCAATTTTGGGACAGGGAATCCAAGGATCAGCCCCAGCATTTT; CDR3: CASSDQFWDRESKDQPQHF
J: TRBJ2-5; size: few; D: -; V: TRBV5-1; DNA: TGCGCCAGCAGCCGGGGGACCGCGGCGGGTCAGGAGACCCAGTACTTC; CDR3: CASSRGTAAGQETQYF
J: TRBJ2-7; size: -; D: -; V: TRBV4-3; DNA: TGCGCCAGCAGCCTTGCCTTCGACGATTCGGGGAGGCAGCAGTACTTC; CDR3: CASSLAFDDSGRQQYF
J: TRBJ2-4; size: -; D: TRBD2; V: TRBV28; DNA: TGTGCCAGCAGTCCGCAGACTAGCGGGGGGGCTTTTGCCAAAAACATTCAGTACTTC; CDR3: CASSPQTSGGAFAKNIQYF
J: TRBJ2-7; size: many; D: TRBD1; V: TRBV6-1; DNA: TGTGCCAGCAGAGGGGGACAGGGGATCCCACAGTACTTC; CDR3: CASRGGQGIPQYF
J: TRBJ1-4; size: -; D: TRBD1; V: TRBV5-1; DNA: TGCGCCAGCAGCCTCGGATCCGGGACAGGCTATGAAAAACTGTTTTTT; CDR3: CASSLGSGTGYEKLFF
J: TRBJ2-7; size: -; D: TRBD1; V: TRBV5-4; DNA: TGTGCCAGCAGCACGACAGGGTGGGACGAGCAGTACTTC; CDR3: CASSTTGWDEQYF
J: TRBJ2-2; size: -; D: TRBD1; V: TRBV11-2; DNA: TGTGCCAGCAGCCGCGACAGGGGGCTGAACACCGGGGAGCTGTTTTTT; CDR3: CASSRDRGLNTGELFF
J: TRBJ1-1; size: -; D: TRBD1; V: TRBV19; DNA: TGTGCCAGTAGCAGACAGGGTTACACTGAAGCTTTCTTT; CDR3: CASSRQGYTEAFF
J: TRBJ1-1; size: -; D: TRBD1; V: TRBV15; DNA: TGTGCCACCAGCAGTACAGGGGGGAGGCAAGCTTTCTTT; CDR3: CATSSTGGRQAFF
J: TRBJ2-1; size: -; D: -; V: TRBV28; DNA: TGTGCCAGCGCAATCGTTTGGCAGGGTTCCAATGAGCAGTTCTTC; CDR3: CASAIVWQGSNEQFF
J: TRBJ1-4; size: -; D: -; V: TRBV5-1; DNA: TGCGCCAGCAGTCAACAGGGTTTTGCTAATGAAAAACTGTTTTTT; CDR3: CASSQQGFANEKLFF